A selection of T cell receptor beta chains follows, all from one sample in a study of T cells in Graves' hyperthyroidism and ophthalmopathy. TCRdb re-called the multiplex PCR reads with MiXCR, one entry per CDR3 protein. Altogether about 570,000 distinct CDR3 sequences are present, 46% being singletons, with the ten largest covering 15% to 20%. Sequencing was carried out using peripheral blood or thyroid tissue (not recorded which). The receptors were sampled from an adult woman with Graves' disease, either hyperthyroidism or ophthalmopathy (not recorded which). The CDR3 runs from the conserved cysteine through the conserved F or W. D genes are given only for firm matches. The size field is filled for only some rows; it gives once, few, many or a size class.

j_call,v_call,clone_size,d_call,cdr3_aa,cdr3_nt
TRBJ2-7,TRBV20-1,.,TRBD2,CSGLAGGPVYEQYF,TGCAGTGGACTAGCGGGGGGCCCCGTCTACGAGCAGTACTTC
TRBJ1-5,TRBV29-1,.,.,CSVATGLNQPQHF,TGCAGCGTAGCTACGGGACTCAATCAGCCCCAGCATTTT
TRBJ2-7,TRBV7-2,.,TRBD1,CASSLDRGDRSYEQYF,TGTGCCAGCAGTCTAGACAGGGGGGACAGGTCCTACGAGCAGTACTTC
TRBJ2-5,TRBV2,.,TRBD2,CASGITGGPNHQETQYF,TGTGCCAGCGGAATTACGGGAGGGCCAAATCATCAAGAGACCCAGTACTTC
TRBJ2-6,TRBV12-3/TRBV12-4,many,.,CATLPLSGANVLTF,TGTGCCACACTCCCCCTATCTGGGGCCAACGTCCTGACTTTC
TRBJ1-4,TRBV7-9,many,.,CASSLEGQEKLFF,TGCGCCAGCAGCTTGGAGGGTCAGGAAAAACTGTTTTTT
TRBJ2-3,TRBV6-2/TRBV6-3,many,.,CASSWADTQYF,TGTGCCAGCAGCTGGGCCGATACGCAGTATTTT
TRBJ2-7,TRBV6-5,many,.,CASSERDSYEQYF,TGTGCCAGCAGTGAACGGGATTCCTACGAGCAGTACTTC
TRBJ1-2,TRBV12-3/TRBV12-4,.,TRBD1,CASSPRWDRGRNYGYTF,TGTGCCAGCAGTCCGCGGTGGGACAGGGGGCGAAACTATGGCTACACCTTC
TRBJ1-5,TRBV2,.,TRBD1,CASATGGYQPQHF,TGTGCCAGTGCGACAGGGGGTTATCAGCCCCAGCATTTT
TRBJ2-7,TRBV13,many,.,CASSSPWGQAEQYF,TGTGCCAGCAGCTCCCCGTGGGGTCAAGCGGAGCAGTACTTC
TRBJ2-2,TRBV7-9,many,TRBD2,CASSPGLLGELFF,TGTGCCAGCAGCCCGGGACTACTCGGGGAGCTGTTTTTT
TRBJ1-2,TRBV7-9,.,.,CASSVLGANYGYTF,TGTGCCAGCAGCGTACTGGGTGCAAACTATGGCTACACCTTC
TRBJ1-2,TRBV20-1,many,TRBD1,CSAGTGGNGYTF,TGCAGTGCTGGGACAGGGGGTAATGGCTACACCTTC
TRBJ2-7,TRBV11-2,many,TRBD1,CASRSMTGWSEQYF,TGTGCCAGCAGATCGATGACAGGGTGGAGCGAGCAGTACTTC
TRBJ1-4,TRBV7-8,many,TRBD1,CASSTGQAPEKLFF,TGTGCCAGCAGCACGGGACAGGCTCCTGAAAAACTGTTTTTT
TRBJ2-7,TRBV10-3,.,TRBD1,CAISEPGQVWDF,TGTGCCATCAGTGAGCCGGGACAGGTTTGGGACTTC
TRBJ2-7,TRBV7-6,many,.,CASSFSGSLYEQYF,TGTGCCAGCAGCTTTAGCGGATCCCTTTACGAGCAGTACTTC
TRBJ1-5,TRBV15,.,.,CATSRGMGQPQHF,TGTGCCACCAGCAGAGGCATGGGCCAGCCCCAGCATTTT
TRBJ1-4,TRBV20-1,many,.,CSAFGTTNEKLFF,TGCAGTGCTTTCGGGACAACTAATGAAAAACTGTTTTTT
TRBJ1-6,TRBV28,many,TRBD1,CASSLRQGYNSPLHF,TGTGCCAGCAGTTTGAGACAGGGGTATAATTCACCCCTCCACTTT
TRBJ2-7,TRBV28,.,.,CASSLRELNEQYF,TGTGCCAGCAGTTTGAGGGAGCTCAACGAGCAGTACTTC
TRBJ1-5,TRBV28,many,.,CASSIQGRKQPQHF,TGTGCCAGCAGTATACAGGGTAGGAAGCAGCCCCAGCATTTT
TRBJ2-2,TRBV10-3,many,.,CAISDPGELFF,TGTGCCATCAGTGATCCCGGGGAGCTGTTTTTT
TRBJ1-4,TRBV20-1,.,.,CSARDPEQGNEKLFF,TGCAGTGCTAGAGACCCTGAGCAGGGAAATGAAAAACTGTTTTTT
TRBJ1-4,TRBV15,.,.,CATSPAPGAELFF,TGTGCCACCAGCCCTGCCCCGGGGGCAGAACTGTTTTTT
TRBJ2-2,TRBV7-2,few,TRBD1,CASSLRSDRALVGTGELFF,TGTGCCAGCAGCCTGAGGTCGGACAGGGCTTTGGTGGGCACCGGGGAGCTGTTTTTT
TRBJ2-2,TRBV7-9,few,.,CASSSVVTGELFF,TGTGCCAGCAGCTCCGTAGTCACCGGGGAGCTGTTTTTT
TRBJ1-1,TRBV4-3,.,.,CASSQVVVGTGAFF,TGCGCCAGCAGCCAAGTGGTGGTCGGGACTGGAGCTTTCTTT
TRBJ2-5,TRBV14,many,TRBD2,CASSLGTSGIGGETQYF,TGTGCCAGCAGCCTCGGGACTAGCGGGATTGGTGGAGAGACCCAGTACTTC
TRBJ2-5,TRBV24-1,.,.,CATSDGSRAGVGWETQYF,TGTGCCACCAGTGATGGGTCGAGGGCAGGGGTAGGTTGGGAGACCCAGTACTTC
TRBJ1-2,TRBV5-6,.,TRBD1,CASRNEQGTRFLYGYTF,TGTGCCAGCAGGAATGAACAGGGGACGAGGTTCCTATATGGCTACACCTTC
TRBJ1-1,TRBV7-3,many,.,CASSKGMNTEAFF,TGTGCCAGCAGCAAAGGCATGAACACTGAAGCTTTCTTT
TRBJ2-5,TRBV5-4,.,.,CASSRGRKTQYF,TGTGCCAGCAGCCGTGGGAGAAAGACCCAGTACTTC
TRBJ2-7,TRBV7-2,many,.,CASSLAGVSYEQYF,TGTGCCAGCAGCTTAGCGGGGGTCTCCTACGAGCAGTACTTC
TRBJ1-4,TRBV7-7,.,.,CASSSDQGEKLFF,TGTGCCAGCAGCTCAGATCAGGGTGAAAAACTGTTTTTT
TRBJ1-6,TRBV20-1,.,.,CSALTRVNSPLHF,TGCAGTGCCCTTACTAGGGTCAATTCACCCCTCCACTTT
TRBJ2-3,TRBV29-1,few,.,CSVEANREDTQYF,TGCAGCGTTGAAGCGAACAGGGAAGATACGCAGTATTTT
TRBJ1-5,TRBV4-1,many,.,CASSQGTLYQPQHF,TGCGCCAGCAGCCAAGGGACACTCTATCAGCCCCAGCATTTT
TRBJ2-5,TRBV29-1,many,.,CSVDWLFQGETQYF,TGCAGCGTTGATTGGTTGTTCCAGGGAGAGACCCAGTACTTC
TRBJ2-5,TRBV7-7,.,TRBD2,CASSALAGDCQETQYF,TGTGCTAGCAGCGCACTAGCGGGAGACTGCCAAGAGACCCAGTACTTC
TRBJ1-1,TRBV5-1,.,.,CASSLDGTMNTEAFF,TGCGCCAGCAGCTTGGATGGAACTATGAACACTGAAGCTTTCTTT
TRBJ2-7,TRBV20-1,many,.,CSASMGQGVQYF,TGCAGTGCTAGCATGGGGCAGGGCGTGCAGTACTTC
TRBJ1-2,TRBV2,.,TRBD1,CASRTGTGNYGYTF,TGTGCCAGCAGGACCGGGACAGGGAACTATGGCTACACCTTC
TRBJ1-5,TRBV29-1,many,.,CSRDTNQPQHF,TGTTCCCGGGACACCAATCAGCCCCAGCATTTT
TRBJ1-6,TRBV7-8,.,.,CASSPRSGENYNSPLHF,TGTGCCAGCAGCCCAAGGTCGGGGGAGAACTATAATTCACCCCTCCACTTT
TRBJ2-5,TRBV10-2,.,TRBD2,CASRLAGRGETQYF,TGCGCCAGCAGGCTAGCGGGGAGGGGGGAGACCCAGTACTTC
TRBJ2-2,TRBV9,.,.,CASSAWGIGELFF,TGTGCCAGCAGCGCCTGGGGTATCGGGGAGCTGTTTTTT
TRBJ1-1,TRBV20-1,.,.,CSAGSTRTEAFF,TGCAGTGCTGGAAGCACGCGCACTGAAGCTTTCTTT
TRBJ1-1,TRBV7-8,.,TRBD1,CASSLDRGRRQAFF,TGTGCCAGCAGCTTAGACAGGGGGCGGAGGCAAGCTTTCTTT
TRBJ1-2,TRBV25-1,many,.,CASSESGSIYGYTF,TGTGCCAGCAGTGAATCGGGCAGCATCTATGGCTACACCTTC
TRBJ2-2,TRBV7-9,many,.,CARRAPNTGELFF,TGTGCCAGAAGGGCACCGAACACCGGGGAGCTGTTTTTT
TRBJ1-4,TRBV2,.,.,CATRGHVRKLFF,TGTGCCACCAGGGGACATGTGCGAAAACTGTTTTTT